This paragraph reports one TCR beta chain. Its antigen remains unknown. The record originates from a study of regulatory T cells in long-lasting Graves disease. Germline V gene lookup returns CDR1 SGHDN and CDR2 FVKESK. The CDR3 covers 14 residues. V was trimmed by 2 bases and J by 7 bases, leaving 9 bases between them. Overall study findings and caveats: Persistent disease samples used TRBV28, TRBJ1-2 and TRBJ2-5 preferentially.

Libraries of TCR beta came from iRepertoire HTBI primers plus Arm-PCR of CDR3 regions. MiXCR was run by TCRdb on the multiplex PCR reads, yielding one entry per CDR3 protein. Of 350,000 to 450,000 distinct CDR3 sequences in the sample, roughly 24% were seen once. Time point given: persistent/refractory GD, antithyroid drugs over 5 years with positive TRAb. With RNA extracted from PBMCs as input, the TCR library was made. The gene calls are TRBV14 and TRBJ1-6; D is ambiguous. This sequence originates from a woman aged 40 to 50 with Graves disease. The starting material was peripheral blood mononuclear cells (PBMCs), obtained when the disease was refractory, from a patient treated with antithyroid drugs. CDR3 amino acids: CASSQRSRNSPLHF. CDR3 DNA sequence: TGTGCCAGCAGCCAAAGGAGTAGGAATTCACCCCTCCACTTT.